These 19 T cell receptor beta chains were sequenced from one sample in a study of CD8+ T cells in alopecia areata. Sequencing used cDNA as its template, made by extracting RNA and reverse transcribing it. Repertoires were generated with immunoSEQ multiplex PCR, while TCRdb's copy carries only in-frame clones and drops some. The table lists 200,000 or so clones, 50% to 65% of them singletons. The starting material was CD4+ T cells sorted from blood, obtained at week 0. The source of these receptors is a human donor with alopecia areata.

V usage is TRBV7-2 and J usage is TRBJ2-1; D is unresolved. Germline V gives CDR1 SGHTA, CDR2 FQGNSA. V was clipped by 1 base and J by 6 bases, with 7 bases between them. The CDR3 loop spans 13 amino acids. The CDR3 protein is CASSLGLSNEQFF. The CDR3 coding sequence is TGTGCCAGCAGCTTAGGGCTGAGCAATGAGCAGTTCTTC. The variable domain in full, with the rest retrieved from reference TRBV7-2 and TRBJ2-1, is GAGVSQSPSNKVTEKGKDVELRCDPISGHTALYWYRQSLGQGLEFLIYFQGNSAPDKSGLPSDRFSAERTGGSVSTLTIQRTQQEDSAVYLCASSLGLSNEQFFGPGTRLTVL.

In this sample, this clone is medium-sized. The rearrangement uses TRBV14 and TRBJ2-1; perhaps TRBD1 as D (5 bases). Germline CDR1 reads SGHDN; CDR2 reads FVKESK. V was trimmed by 1 base and J by 2 bases, leaving 6 bases between them. The CDR3 is 14 residues long. CDR3 nucleotides: TGTGCCAGCAGCCAAGCAGGGACCTACAATGAGCAGTTCTTC. Residues: CASSQAGTYNEQFF. Full variable domain (rest looked up from reference TRBV14 and TRBJ2-1): EAGVTQFPSHSVIEKGQTVTLRCDPISGHDNLYWYRRVMGKEIKFLLHFVKESKQDESGMPNNRFLAERTGGTYSTLKVQPAELEDSGVYFCASSQAGTYNEQFFGPGTRLTVL.

The chain couples TRBV28 to TRBJ2-6, with 8 bases that match TRBD1. The V and J ends lost 6 bases and 1 base, in that order; junction bases with no gene match: 2. Germline CDR1 and CDR2: MDHEN and SYDVKM. The CDR3 spans 15 residues. The CDR3 coding sequence is TGTGCCAGCAGATGGACAGGGTCTGGGGCCAACGTCCTGACTTTC. Protein product: CASRWTGSGANVLTF.

The chain couples TRBV20-1 to TRBJ2-1, with D perhaps matching TRBD2 (5 bases). Deletions cut 4 bases from V and 9 bases from J, with 10 bases between. Germline loops: CDR1 DFQATT, CDR2 SNEGSKA (reference sequence). This CDR3 comprises 11 residues. CDR3 in amino acids: CSANPAGEQFF. The DNA for the CDR3 is TGCAGTGCTAACCCGGCGGGTGAGCAGTTCTTC.

Only a few counts were recorded for this clone. V usage is TRBV4-1 and J usage is TRBJ2-2; no clear D gene. Germline CDR1 and CDR2: MGHRA and YSYEKL. Trimming cost V 0 bases and J 6 bases, with 8 bases left between them. The CDR3 totals 14 residues. The CDR3: CASSQDGRPGELFF. For the CDR3, the DNA is TGCGCCAGCAGCCAAGATGGGCGTCCCGGGGAGCTGTTTTTT.

The rearrangement joins TRBV10-2 to TRBJ2-7; TRBD1 aligns across 9 bases. This CDR3 is built from 15 residues. Per the germline V gene, CDR1 is WSHSY and CDR2 is SAAADI. Losses at the gene ends were 8 bases for V and 5 bases for J; bases not matched to a gene: 13. In DNA form, the CDR3 reads TGCGCCAGCCGGGGGAGGGGACAGGGAATCCACGAGCAGTACTTC. Its translation is CASRGRGQGIHEQYF.

The V gene is TRBV6-6, the J gene TRBJ2-7; D remains unclear. This CDR3 has 16 amino acids. The V gene lost 4 bases and the J gene lost 0 bases, with 16 bases spanning the gap. CDR1 is MNHNY and CDR2 is SVGAGI in the germline V gene (reference sequence). The CDR3 here is CASSSPTLHSSYEQYF. The CDR3 DNA reads TGTGCCAGCAGTTCCCCGACCCTACATAGCTCCTACGAGCAGTACTTC.

This chain uses TRBV30 with TRBJ1-5; D unclear. The germline V and J ends were trimmed by 3 bases and 5 bases, with 8 bases remaining between them. CDR1 GTSNPN and CDR2 SVGIG come from the germline V gene (reference sequence). The CDR3 runs 12 residues. CDR3: CAWSRMDQPQHF. The CDR3 bases are TGTGCCTGGAGCCGAATGGATCAGCCCCAGCATTTT.

This clone came up once. The chain couples TRBV4-2 to TRBJ2-1; perhaps D is TRBD1 or TRBD2 (5 bases each). The ends were cut back, 4 bases at V and 5 bases at J, with 18 bases in the middle. Germline V gene data show CDR1 as LGHNA and CDR2 as YNFKEQ. CDR3 length equals 16 residues. Written as DNA, the CDR3 is TGTGCCAGCAGCCCGGTTACCGGGGCGAACCACAATGAGCAGTTCTTC. This translates into CASSPVTGANHNEQFF.

The V call is TRBV29-1, the J call TRBJ2-7; tentative D call: TRBD1 (5 bases). The CDR3 has 12 amino acids. CDR1 is SQVTM and CDR2 is ANQGSEA in the germline V gene. Trimming shortened V by 2 bases and J by 3 bases, and 8 bases separated the two germline ends. The CDR3 loop is CSVERGNYEQYF. CDR3 in DNA: TGCAGCGTTGAAAGGGGAAACTACGAGCAGTACTTC.

The chain uses TRBV4-1 and TRBJ2-4; D gene ambiguous. Germline loops: CDR1 MGHRA, CDR2 YSYEKL. V dropped 1 base and J dropped 0 bases, with 10 bases sitting between them. The CDR3 is 16 amino acids. As DNA, the CDR3 is TGCGCCAGCAGCCAAGCCGAACAGCTAGCCAAAAACATTCAGTACTTC. The encoded protein is CASSQAEQLAKNIQYF.

The chain has TRBV11-2 and TRBJ1-2; perhaps TRBD1 as D (5 bases). The germline V gene encodes CDR1 SGHAT and CDR2 FQNNGV. The CDR3 loop spans 15 amino acids. The V end was cut by 5 bases, the J end by 2 bases, with 15 bases between. This CDR3 reads CASSTVASGNYGYTF. CDR3 sequence (DNA): TGTGCCAGCAGCACCGTGGCCTCAGGGAACTATGGCTACACCTTC.

This rearrangement joins TRBV11-2 to TRBJ2-7; 9 bases are a match to TRBD2. Germline assignment: CDR1 SGHAT and CDR2 FQNNGV. The CDR3 length is 17 residues. The trim removed 1 base at V and 3 bases at J, leaving 10 bases unmatched. The CDR3 DNA sequence: TGTGCCAGCAGCTTAGTTCGCGGGGGGGTCGAGCACTACGAGCAGTACTTC. Translating it yields CASSLVRGGVEHYEQYF.

This sequence joins TRBV7-2 and TRBJ2-1; TRBD2 aligns across 7 bases. CDR1 is SGHTA, CDR2 FQGNSA, per germline. CDR3 length: 13 residues. Unmatched junction bases numbered 2, after V lost 6 bases and J lost 3 bases. The CDR3 region has the DNA TGTGCCAGCAGTTGGGACTACTACAATGAGCAGTTCTTC. Protein sequence: CASSWDYYNEQFF.

This chain joins TRBV6-6 and TRBJ1-2; 9 bases match TRBD1. CDR1 MNHNY and CDR2 SVGAGI come from the germline V gene (reference sequence). The V and J ends lost 6 bases and 8 bases, in that order; junction bases with no gene match: 10. The CDR3 is 14 amino acids. This chain's CDR3 is CASRSGQGIRGYTF. CDR3 coding DNA: TGTGCCAGCAGGTCGGGACAGGGAATACGAGGCTACACCTTC.

This clone was seen more than once but under ten times. V is TRBV5-1 and J is TRBJ2-3, with 7 bases matching TRBD2. Germline loops: CDR1 SGHRS, CDR2 YFSETQ. The J segment lost 7 bases and the V segment lost 0 bases, leaving 11 bases of the junction unmatched. This CDR3 comprises 16 residues. CDR3 bases: TGCGCCAGCAGCTTGGAGGGAGGGGACGTTCCCCATACGCAGTATTTT. Translated: CASSLEGGDVPHTQYF.

The J gene is TRBJ1-6, the V gene TRBV28, with TRBD1 matching 9 bases. This CDR3 is 15 amino acids long. Germline assignment: CDR1 MDHEN and CDR2 SYDVKM. J lost 9 bases, V lost 5 bases, and 8 bases had no gene match. In DNA form, the CDR3 reads TGTGCCAGCAGTCCCTCGACAGGGGGTAGTTCACCCCTCCACTTT. Translated, it gives CASSPSTGGSSPLHF.

The chain couples TRBV5-1 to TRBJ1-1, with TRBD1 matching 7 bases. CDR1 and CDR2 (germline): SGHRS, YFSETQ. V gave up 0 bases and J gave up 4 bases; unmatched junction bases: 3. This CDR3 spans 14 amino acids. The CDR3 nucleotides read TGCGCCAGCAGCTTGGCCTACAGGGGCACTGAAGCTTTCTTT. Protein product: CASSLAYRGTEAFF. The full variable domain, its missing parts supplied by reference TRBV5-1 and TRBJ1-1, is KAGVTQTPRYLIKTRGQQVTLSCSPISGHRSVSWYQQTPGQGLQFLFEYFSETQRNKGNFPGRFSGRQFSNSRSEMNVSTLELGDSALYLCASSLAYRGTEAFFGQGTRLTVV.

This clone has more than one count but fewer than ten. This chain joins TRBV4-1 and TRBJ2-5, with D possibly matching TRBD2 (5 bases). Germline V gene lookup returns CDR1 MGHRA and CDR2 YSYEKL. The germline V and J ends were trimmed by 3 bases and 5 bases, with 16 bases remaining between them. The CDR3 covers 15 residues. CDR3 DNA: TGCGCCAGCAGCCATAAGGAGGACCCCCGGGAGACCCAGTACTTC. Its translation is CASSHKEDPRETQYF.